At least ten counts were recorded for the clone carrying this T cell receptor (beta chain). Diagnosis was based on clinical symptoms, serum thyroxine, TRAb, thyroid ultrasound and orbital computed tomography. Out of about 11 ml of fresh peripheral blood, PBMCs were obtained. Amplification of the TCR beta CDR3 regions used RNA transcripts (as template). The library came from an HTBI-primed first-round RT-PCR and a second-round multiplex PCR. TCRdb called the multiplex PCR reads again in MiXCR, with one record for every CDR3 protein. This table holds 400,000 to 450,000 distinct CDR3 sequences, 20% to 25% found once. V lost 2 bases and J lost 0, with 14 bases in between. This CDR3 spans 17 amino acids. These data belong to a study of Graves' ophthalmopathy and Graves' hyperthyroidism. Study information: Before any treatment was given, at initial diagnosis, peripheral blood was collected.

This rearrangement joins TRBV12-3 or TRBV12-4 to TRBJ1-3; no clear D gene. This clonotype originated in a woman aged 18-35 years with stable Graves' hyperthyroidism. Sequenced: peripheral blood. The DNA of the CDR3 is TGTGCCAGCAGTTTAAGCCCGGCCGGTAGCTCTGGAAACACCATATATTTT. Its translation: CASSLSPAGSSGNTIYF.